The rows below give T cell receptor beta chains drawn from one sample of a study of cytomegalovirus exposure and HLA in healthy donors. Produced via immunoSEQ multiplex PCR; TCRdb's table is partial and in-frame only. The table lists roughly 190,000 clones, around 90% of them singletons, with approximately 2% in the top ten. The specimen sequenced was PBMCs. These receptors were obtained from a woman in her late teens or twenties in good health and CMV-seronegative. Each CDR3 is given with its conserved first and last residue. D genes are given only for firm matches. Clone size is stated in some rows and not others, as once, few, many or a class when expanded.

v_call,j_call,d_call,clone_size,cdr3_aa,cdr3_nt
TRBV4-1,TRBJ2-1,TRBD2,medium-sized,CASSPGLAGSNEQFF,TGCGCCAGCAGCCCAGGACTAGCGGGAAGCAATGAGCAGTTCTTC
TRBV5-1,TRBJ2-3,TRBD2,once,CASSFVAGGDTQYF,TGCGCCAGCAGCTTTGTAGCGGGCGGAGATACGCAGTATTTT
TRBV19,TRBJ1-3,-,-,CASSIEQDGSSGNTIYF,TGTGCCAGTAGTATTGAACAGGACGGGAGCTCTGGAAACACCATATATTTT
TRBV6-1,TRBJ2-3,-,-,CASSLNLGVPDTQYF,TGTGCCAGCAGCCTCAACTTGGGAGTGCCAGATACGCAGTATTTT
TRBV9,TRBJ2-6,-,-,CASSAGHPGANVLTF,TGTGCCAGCAGCGCCGGTCACCCTGGGGCCAACGTCCTGACTTTC
TRBV10-1,TRBJ1-5,TRBD1,-,CASIRDRGRIGQPQHF,TGCGCCAGCATTCGGGACAGGGGGCGGATTGGTCAGCCCCAGCATTTT
TRBV18,TRBJ1-2,TRBD1,-,CASSITRDRAYGYTF,TGTGCCAGCTCAATTACCCGGGACAGAGCCTATGGCTACACCTTC
TRBV7-8,TRBJ2-3,TRBD2,-,CASSLAGAGGLLDTQYF,TGTGCCAGCAGCTTAGCGGGGGCGGGAGGGTTATTAGATACGCAGTATTTT
TRBV28,TRBJ2-7,-,-,CASSQWDMGNPIAYEQYF,TGTGCCAGCTCCCAATGGGACATGGGGAACCCCATTGCCTACGAGCAGTACTTC
TRBV27,TRBJ2-7,TRBD1,-,CASSFQGQSYEQYF,TGTGCCAGCAGTTTCCAGGGACAGTCATACGAGCAGTACTTC
TRBV30,TRBJ1-5,-,-,CAWSTLENQPQHF,TGTGCCTGGAGCACCCTCGAGAATCAGCCCCAGCATTTT
TRBV5-1,TRBJ2-1,TRBD2,-,CASGRGTSGYNEQFF,TGCGCCAGCGGAAGAGGGACTAGCGGTTACAATGAGCAGTTCTTC
TRBV2,TRBJ2-6,-,-,CAGWGDYSGANVLTF,TGTGCCGGTTGGGGGGATTACTCTGGGGCCAACGTCCTGACTTTC
TRBV29-1,TRBJ2-1,TRBD2,-,CSVEWSAGGYNEQFF,TGCAGCGTTGAGTGGTCGGCGGGAGGCTACAATGAGCAGTTCTTC
TRBV27,TRBJ2-1,TRBD2,-,CASSLAGGPLNEQFF,TGTGCCAGCAGCTTAGCGGGAGGGCCGTTGAATGAGCAGTTCTTC
TRBV5-4,TRBJ1-1,-,-,CASSVSSGRGTEAFF,TGTGCCAGCAGCGTATCATCAGGGAGGGGTACTGAAGCTTTCTTT
TRBV28,TRBJ2-5,-,-,CASLTHGGETQYF,TGTGCCAGCCTTACCCATGGGGGGGAGACCCAGTACTTC
TRBV11-3,TRBJ2-7,-,-,CASSLDRIPSYEQYF,TGTGCCAGCAGTCTAGACAGAATCCCTTCCTACGAGCAGTACTTC
TRBV15,TRBJ1-5,-,once,CATSRVGLQPQHF,TGTGCCACCAGCAGAGTGGGCTTACAGCCCCAGCATTTT
TRBV11-3,TRBJ2-7,TRBD1,-,CASSLGDSSYEQYF,TGTGCCAGCAGCTTGGGGGACAGCTCCTACGAGCAGTACTTC
TRBV5-4,TRBJ2-5,TRBD1,-,CASSSDRNRETQYF,TGTGCCAGCAGCTCGGACAGGAACCGAGAGACCCAGTACTTC
TRBV30,TRBJ1-3,-,-,CARSLRGAGNTIYF,TGTGCCCGGAGTCTCCGCGGGGCCGGAAACACCATATATTTT
TRBV6-5,TRBJ2-1,-,-,CASSRKRSENEQFF,TGTGCCAGCAGCCGCAAGCGTTCCGAGAATGAGCAGTTCTTC
TRBV28,TRBJ1-1,-,-,CASSQSGRGTEAFF,TGTGCCAGCAGCCAATCAGGGCGGGGGACTGAAGCTTTCTTT
TRBV6-1,TRBJ2-1,TRBD2,-,CASSERGPYNEQFF,TGTGCTAGCAGTGAGCGGGGGCCCTACAATGAGCAGTTCTTC
TRBV27,TRBJ2-3,TRBD2,-,CASAFSGRSDTQYF,TGTGCCAGCGCCTTTAGCGGGAGGTCGGATACGCAGTATTTT